This T cell receptor (beta chain) stems from a study of blood T cell repertoires in COVID-19. Participants were aged about 18 to 89 years from approximately 24 US areas. Cohorts were assigned according to the clinical history that participants reported. Trimming removed 0 bases from V and 6 bases from J, with 8 bases in between. The germline gives CDR1 SEHNR, CDR2 FQNEAQ (reference sequence). This CDR3 region has 14 residues. Per the authors' pipeline: Estimates of nucleated cell counts were drawn from the amplification of reference gene primers. TCRdb keeps only in-frame clones here, not all; method: immunoSEQ multiplex PCR. V and J calls plus clone size are reproduced from that table; the DNA served to infer D and trimming. In the table there are 250,000 to 300,000 clones, around 90% of which are singletons. This clone was observed once.

This chain uses TRBV7-9 with TRBJ1-4; maybe TRBD1 (5 bases). The receptor was isolated from a young woman who had recovered from COVID-19. Sequencing input: PBMCs or T cells enriched from blood (not recorded which). CDR3 coding DNA: TGTGCCAGCAGCTTAGCCGGGGGGGATGAAAAACTGTTTTTT. This codes for CASSLAGGDEKLFF.